This T cell receptor (beta chain) was sequenced during a study of cytomegalovirus exposure and HLA in healthy donors. This CDR3 has 13 amino acids. Losses at the gene ends were 4 bases for V and 2 bases for J; bases not matched to a gene: 4. Germline lookup yields CDR1 GTSNPN and CDR2 SVGIG (reference sequence). Whole-study results and caveats: Other equally common chains were less clonally expanded than HLA-associated TCR beta chains, a later analysis showed. In a later analysis, specific HLA alleles were associated with 15,000 to 20,000 TCR beta sequences at a 0.05 false discovery rate. The productive fraction for most TCR beta V segments was about 90% or about 30% in an earlier analysis. TRBV6-2, TRBV6-3 and some other V segments were excluded as indistinguishable.

Use of 60 Vbeta and 13 Jbeta primers characterized the PCR. Profiling relied on immunoSEQ multiplex PCR, and the TCRdb table lists in-frame clones only, not all of them. The repertoire holds 150,000 or so clones, 65% to 70% seen once, with roughly a tenth in the top ten. For this clone: Its specificity is not known.

The sequence came from a man aged 25-40 years in good health and CMV-seropositive. This sequence joins TRBV30 and TRBJ2-5, with 7 bases fitting TRBD2. Sequencing input: PBMCs. The CDR3 DNA reads TGTGCCTGGACCGGACTAGGACAAGAGACCCAGTACTTC. It specifies CAWTGLGQETQYF.